Listed below are T cell receptor beta chains from one sample, sequenced in a study of cytomegalovirus exposure and HLA in healthy donors. Profiling relied on immunoSEQ multiplex PCR, and the TCRdb table lists in-frame clones only, not all of them. This sample yields tens of thousands of clones, of which 55% to 85% are seen a single time; around a tenth belongs to the top ten. What was sequenced was PBMCs. The receptor source for this set is a woman between 45 and 60 years old in good health and CMV-seronegative. Each CDR3 is given without its conserved first and last residue. Each record gives: CDR3 length, V gene, J gene, CDR3 protein.

13	TRBV5-6	TRBJ1-2	ASSWEGTGEYGYT
10	TRBV11-3	TRBJ2-2	VSSTRAGELF
12	TRBV7-2	TRBJ1-2	ASSMGGAAYGYT
11	TRBV5-6	TRBJ1-2	ASSQTGNYGYT
13	TRBV7-3	TRBJ2-7	ASSFGSGRADEQY
14	TRBV7-8	TRBJ2-1	ASSAEGLASLDEQF
13	TRBV7-2	TRBJ2-3	ASSLGARGTDTQY
11	TRBV5-4	TRBJ2-7	ASSLGESYEQY
13	TRBV29-1	TRBJ1-1	SVEVGGRRATEAF
11	TRBV19	TRBJ2-1	ASSIPGDNEQF
13	TRBV7-8	TRBJ2-7	ASSLLGGNIPEQY
14	TRBV25-1	TRBJ1-1	ASSPTKTGEVGEAF
15	TRBV29-1	TRBJ2-3	SAGGLAGALNTDTQY
12	TRBV30	TRBJ2-2	AWRWGGDNGELF
15	TRBV4-3	TRBJ2-4	ASSQDWSGGPQNIQY
9	TRBV20-1	TRBJ2-1	SASNYNEQF
11	TRBV5-1	TRBJ1-5	ASRLTGEEPQH
12	TRBV29-1	TRBJ2-1	SAAGTGSYNEQF
12	TRBV4-1	TRBJ2-5	ASSQDGVARFQY
11	TRBV29-1	TRBJ2-1	SVASLVSDEQF
13	TRBV6-1	TRBJ2-3	ASSDSRGGTDTQY
15	TRBV9	TRBJ2-1	ASSVTTGDPSGDEQF
12	TRBV2	TRBJ1-2	ASRQTGVGGGYT
11	TRBV7-8	TRBJ2-1	ASSLQEANEQF
10	TRBV10-3	TRBJ1-1	AIRTEAGEAF
9	TRBV6-6	TRBJ2-3	ASSQWDTQY
11	TRBV7-2	TRBJ1-1	ASSWTGLTEAF
15	TRBV5-6	TRBJ2-5	ASSLNIGAGGKETQY
10	TRBV25-1	TRBJ1-1	ASSVTGNEAF
11	TRBV10-3	TRBJ2-7	ASQGVLSYEQY
15	TRBV4-3	TRBJ2-2	ASSLIAGAGDTGELF
12	TRBV2	TRBJ1-5	ASSSTDSNQPQH
12	TRBV5-1	TRBJ1-1	ASSLDAGGTEAF
11	TRBV18	TRBJ2-1	ASLAGGSNEQF
10	TRBV28	TRBJ1-2	ASSPGSRGYT
12	TRBV2	TRBJ1-1	ASLPTGVVTEAF
9	TRBV30	TRBJ1-1	AWSGGGEAF
14	TRBV5-1	TRBJ2-5	ASSLHRDTSEETQY
14	TRBV5-4	TRBJ2-1	ASSLAGGASYNEQF
10	TRBV7-2	TRBJ1-5	ASSLQNQPQH
13	TRBV2	TRBJ1-5	ASRAGTGFNQPQH
13	TRBV7-2	TRBJ2-7	ASSLKGVQNHEQY
15	TRBV2	TRBJ1-3	ASSFMNPLSSGNTIY
14	TRBV9	TRBJ2-1	ASSALAGEANNEQF
14	TRBV18	TRBJ2-5	ASSPPAGNFQETQY
9	TRBV28	TRBJ1-5	ASSTNQPQH
12	TRBV27	TRBJ2-7	ASSSRSTSYEQY
12	TRBV7-6	TRBJ2-7	ASSAGTDTYEQY